These T cell receptor beta chains were read from a single sample in a study of T cell changes during pregnancy in multiple sclerosis. TCRdb's copy holds only in-frame clones and misses some; the assay was immunoSEQ multiplex PCR. In the table there are about 130,000 clones, roughly 95% of which are singletons. Sequenced material: peripheral blood, taken after pregnancy. Receptors were obtained from a female donor with multiple sclerosis, enrolled in a pregnancy study. The CDR3 runs from the conserved cysteine through the conserved F or W. Fields, in order: clone size, D gene, J gene, V gene, CDR3 protein, CDR3 DNA. The D gene is left open where the match is weak. Only some rows state a clone size, as once, few, many or a class for expanded clones.

>-|TRBD1|TRBJ2-7|TRBV30
CAWREDRVVEQYF
TGTGCCTGGAGAGAGGACAGGGTGGTTGAGCAGTACTTC
>-|TRBD2|TRBJ2-5|TRBV2
CASSSRSGETQYF
TGTGCCAGCAGTTCCCGTAGCGGGGAGACCCAGTACTTC
>-|-|TRBJ2-3|TRBV27
CASSLWGDSTDTQYF
TGTGCCAGCAGTTTATGGGGAGATAGCACAGATACGCAGTATTTT
>-|-|TRBJ2-7|TRBV28
CASNPSRVIYEQYF
TGTGCCAGCAACCCCAGCAGGGTTATCTACGAGCAGTACTTC
>-|TRBD2|TRBJ2-1|TRBV11-2
CASGALAGDGEQFF
TGTGCCAGCGGCGCTCTAGCGGGAGATGGTGAGCAGTTCTTC
>-|-|TRBJ2-1|TRBV15
CATSRVYGEQFF
TGTGCCACCAGCAGAGTGTACGGTGAGCAGTTCTTC
>-|TRBD1|TRBJ2-7|TRBV27
CASSLGTGAYEQYF
TGTGCCAGCAGTTTAGGGACAGGGGCCTACGAGCAGTACTTC
>-|-|TRBJ1-3|TRBV7-2
CASSLRRGGSGNTIYF
TGTGCCAGCAGCTTAAGACGGGGGGGCTCTGGAAACACCATATATTTT
>-|TRBD1|TRBJ2-5|TRBV12-5
CASGLSFGTGKVQETQYF
TGTGCTAGTGGTTTGTCCTTCGGGACAGGGAAGGTACAAGAGACCCAGTACTTC
>-|-|TRBJ2-1|TRBV9
CASSVPGDGSEQFF
TGTGCCAGCAGCGTGCCCGGAGACGGTAGTGAGCAGTTCTTC
>-|-|TRBJ1-5|TRBV19
CASSIGGVGQPQHF
TGTGCCAGTAGTATAGGGGGGGTGGGCCAGCCCCAGCATTTT
>-|TRBD2|TRBJ2-7|TRBV7-2
CASSSGLAGEWPSYEQYF
TGTGCCAGCAGCTCCGGACTAGCGGGAGAGTGGCCCTCCTACGAGCAGTACTTC
>once|-|TRBJ2-3|TRBV18
CASSPYPSKYSQYF
TGTGCCAGCTCACCATACCCGTCGAAATACTCGCAGTATTTT
>-|-|TRBJ1-1|TRBV19
CASSTTVHTEAFF
TGTGCCAGTAGTACGACAGTTCACACTGAAGCTTTCTTT
>-|TRBD2|TRBJ2-3|TRBV2
CASVGAGGLRTDTQYF
TGTGCCAGCGTAGGAGCGGGAGGGCTTAGGACAGATACGCAGTATTTT
>-|-|TRBJ2-1|TRBV7-8
CASSLSRRRVSSYNEQFF
TGTGCCAGCAGCTTAAGTAGGAGGAGGGTAAGCTCCTACAATGAGCAGTTCTTC
>-|-|TRBJ1-1|TRBV19
CASSPTGTEAFF
TGTGCCAGTAGTCCGACAGGTACTGAAGCTTTCTTT